Listed below are T cell receptor beta chains from one sample, sequenced in a study of cytotoxic CD8 clonotypes in ibrutinib-treated CLL. Sequencing used immunoSEQ multiplex PCR; TCRdb keeps in-frame clones, though not all of them. The sample comprises around 310,000 clones, around four fifths of which are singletons, and 6.5% to 8.5% rests with the top ten. The specimen was PBMCs, collected before ibrutinib treatment. The origin of the receptors is a human donor with chronic lymphocytic leukemia. The CDR3 runs from the conserved cysteine through the conserved F or W. Fields, in order: J gene, D gene, V gene, clone size, CDR3 DNA, CDR3 protein. D genes are given only for firm matches. Expanded clones get a size class; other rows say once, few or many, or leave the size out.

TRBJ2-5 | NA | TRBV6-6 | NA | TGTGCCAGCAGTTACCGGGCAGCCTCCCAAGAGACCCAGTACTTC | CASSYRAASQETQYF
TRBJ2-1 | NA | TRBV5-4 | NA | TGTGCCAGCAGCCGGCGCTCCTTTGATGAGCAGTTCTTC | CASSRRSFDEQFF
TRBJ2-7 | NA | TRBV30 | NA | TGTGCCCGGAGTGTAGGCGGGTACGAGCAGTACTTC | CARSVGGYEQYF
TRBJ1-2 | NA | TRBV29-1 | NA | TGCAGCGTTGGGCGAGGGTTGGACTATGGCTACACCTTC | CSVGRGLDYGYTF
TRBJ1-1 | NA | TRBV6-1 | NA | TGTGCCAGCAGTGCAACAGGAGTCGCCACTGAAGCTTTCTTT | CASSATGVATEAFF
TRBJ2-2 | TRBD1 | TRBV9 | NA | TGTGCCAGCAGCGACCGGACAGGAGCCACCGGGGAGCTGTTTTTT | CASSDRTGATGELFF
TRBJ2-3 | NA | TRBV28 | NA | TGTGCCAGCAGTGTCCTATACACAGATACGCAGTATTTT | CASSVLYTDTQYF
TRBJ2-5 | TRBD2 | TRBV19 | NA | TGTGCCAGTAGTATAGAGGGGACTAGCGGGAGTCGGCAGTACTTC | CASSIEGTSGSRQYF
TRBJ2-5 | NA | TRBV27 | NA | TGTGCCAGCCGTCAATTCGGCGGAACGGAGACCCAGTACTTC | CASRQFGGTETQYF
TRBJ2-7 | NA | TRBV7-6 | NA | TGTGCCAGCAGCCCGAGACAGGGAGGCTACGAGCAGTACTTC | CASSPRQGGYEQYF
TRBJ2-7 | TRBD1 | TRBV6-5 | NA | TGTGCCAGCAGTTTCTCCCCGGGACAGATGGTCGAGCAGTACTTC | CASSFSPGQMVEQYF
TRBJ2-7 | TRBD1 | TRBV4-3 | NA | TGCGCCAGCAGCTCCCGGACAGGGAACTACGAGCAGTACTTC | CASSSRTGNYEQYF
TRBJ1-2 | TRBD1 | TRBV7-2 | NA | TGTGCCAGCAGTTTTGACAGGGGCTCCTATGGCTACACCTTC | CASSFDRGSYGYTF
TRBJ2-7 | NA | TRBV9 | NA | TGTGCCAGCAGCGGAGCCAAGTATTCCGAGCAGTACTTC | CASSGAKYSEQYF
TRBJ2-7 | TRBD2 | TRBV4-1 | NA | TGCGCCAGCAGCCAGACACTAGCGAAGGAACTACGAGCCTTGTACTTC | CASSQTLAKELRALYF
TRBJ1-2 | TRBD1 | TRBV29-1 | NA | TGCAGCGTTGACGGTTCGGGACAGGGACTTGGCTACACCTTC | CSVDGSGQGLGYTF
TRBJ2-3 | NA | TRBV28 | NA | TGTGCCAGCAGCCGGGACTCCGCCACAGATACGCAGTATTTT | CASSRDSATDTQYF
TRBJ2-1 | TRBD2 | TRBV5-4 | NA | TGTGCCAGCAGCTTGGGGGGTAGCGGGCCTTACAATGAGCAGTTCTTC | CASSLGGSGPYNEQFF
TRBJ2-5 | NA | TRBV28 | NA | TGTGCCAGCAAAAACCTTCAAGAGACCCAGTACTTC | CASKNLQETQYF
TRBJ2-5 | TRBD1 | TRBV11-3 | NA | TGTGCCAGCAGCCCGGGCGCAGGGCCAGGGGGATATCAAGAGACCCAGTACTTC | CASSPGAGPGGYQETQYF
TRBJ2-6 | NA | TRBV19 | once | TGTGCCAGTAGTATAACTGCGGCTGGGGCCAACGTCCTGACTTTC | CASSITAAGANVLTF
TRBJ2-3 | NA | TRBV7-3 | NA | TGTGCCAGCAGCTTACAAAGGGGAATTGGAACAGATACGCAGTATTTT | CASSLQRGIGTDTQYF
TRBJ2-3 | TRBD2 | TRBV7-8 | once | TGTGCCAGCAGCTCAGGACTAGCGGACACAGATACGCAGTATTTT | CASSSGLADTDTQYF
TRBJ1-4 | NA | TRBV2 | few | TGTGCCAGCAGTCGGACATCGAGTGGGGACGAAAAACTGTTTTTT | CASSRTSSGDEKLFF
TRBJ2-7 | NA | TRBV27 | NA | TGTGCCAGCAGTTTAAACGCGGTCAATTCCTACGAGCAGTACTTC | CASSLNAVNSYEQYF
TRBJ2-7 | TRBD1 | TRBV28 | NA | TGTGCCAGCAGATCTTACGGACAGGGAGGCCACGAGCAGTACTTC | CASRSYGQGGHEQYF
TRBJ2-7 | NA | TRBV15 | once | TGTGCCACCAGCAGAGATGTAGGGACCTACGAGCAGTACTTC | CATSRDVGTYEQYF
TRBJ2-1 | TRBD2 | TRBV6-5 | few | TGTGCCAGCAGTTACGACGGCGGGGGTTACAATGAGCAGTTCTTC | CASSYDGGGYNEQFF
TRBJ2-7 | NA | TRBV14 | NA | TGTGCCAGCAGCCAAGTGTGGGGCTCCTACGAGCAGTACTTC | CASSQVWGSYEQYF
TRBJ2-1 | NA | TRBV4-3 | NA | TGCGCCAGCAGCCAAGAAAGGGACGGCTCCTACAATGAGCAGTTCTTC | CASSQERDGSYNEQFF
TRBJ2-6 | NA | TRBV19 | NA | TGTGCCAGTAACGCACCCAGGGTTGGGGCCAACGTCCTGACTTTC | CASNAPRVGANVLTF
TRBJ1-5 | NA | TRBV18 | NA | TGTGCCAGCTCACCACAGGTTTATAGCAATCAGCCCCAGCATTTT | CASSPQVYSNQPQHF
TRBJ2-3 | NA | TRBV5-1 | NA | TGCGCCAGCAGACTGACCGCTAGCACAGATACGCAGTATTTT | CASRLTASTDTQYF
TRBJ2-3 | NA | TRBV5-1 | NA | TGCGCCAGCAGCTTGAAGGTTACAGATACGCAGTATTTT | CASSLKVTDTQYF
TRBJ2-1 | NA | TRBV7-9 | NA | TGTGCCAGCGGTAGTCCGGTCGGGCTCCTCGATGAGCAGTTCTTC | CASGSPVGLLDEQFF
TRBJ2-7 | TRBD1 | TRBV7-2 | NA | TGTGCCAGCAGCTTAGATTCGGGGACACAGGGGGAGTACTTC | CASSLDSGTQGEYF
TRBJ2-7 | TRBD1 | TRBV28 | NA | TGTGCCACAGACGGGACAGGCCTTTACGAGCAGTACTTC | CATDGTGLYEQYF
TRBJ2-3 | TRBD2 | TRBV10-3 | NA | TGTGCCATCAGTAGCGGGAGGGCCCAAGATACGCAGTATTTT | CAISSGRAQDTQYF
TRBJ2-6 | NA | TRBV5-1 | NA | TGCGCCAGCAGCTTGGCCGGGTCTGGGGCCAACGTCCTGACTTTC | CASSLAGSGANVLTF
TRBJ2-2 | NA | TRBV9 | NA | TGTGCCAGCAGCCCGGGGGACAGAAACACCGGGGAGCTGTTTTTT | CASSPGDRNTGELFF
TRBJ2-1 | NA | TRBV19 | NA | TGTGCCAGTAGTATAGGGGCTAGCGTAAGCTCCTACAATGAGCAGTTCTTC | CASSIGASVSSYNEQFF
TRBJ2-1 | NA | TRBV5-4 | NA | TGTGCCAGCAGCACTATTGGACTGGGCCACAATGAGCAGTTCTTC | CASSTIGLGHNEQFF
TRBJ2-7 | TRBD2 | TRBV18 | NA | TGTGCCAGCTCACCAGGGGCGGGAGCTCGCGAGCAGTACTTC | CASSPGAGAREQYF
TRBJ2-7 | TRBD1 | TRBV18 | NA | TGTGCCAGCTCTGCTCAGACAGGGTATTCCGAGCAGTACTTC | CASSAQTGYSEQYF
TRBJ2-7 | TRBD2 | TRBV7-8 | NA | TGTGCCAGCAGCCCGGAACTAGCGGGAGACGAGCAGTACTTC | CASSPELAGDEQYF
TRBJ2-5 | NA | TRBV11-3 | NA | TGTGCCAGCAGCTCGGACAGGGAGGGGTGGACCCAGTACTTC | CASSSDREGWTQYF
TRBJ2-3 | NA | TRBV30 | NA | TGTGCCTGGAGTCTACTGGGCGGTACGCAGTATTTT | CAWSLLGGTQYF
TRBJ2-1 | NA | TRBV25-1 | NA | TGTGCCAGCAGCCCCGATTCGTACAATGAGCAGTTCTTC | CASSPDSYNEQFF
TRBJ2-7 | TRBD1 | TRBV29-1 | few | TGCAGCCCAGGACAGGGAAGTCTCGAGCAGTACTTC | CSPGQGSLEQYF
TRBJ2-7 | NA | TRBV11-3 | NA | TGTGCCAGCAGCTTAGAGGACTCCTACGAGCAGTACTTC | CASSLEDSYEQYF
TRBJ1-2 | NA | TRBV18 | NA | TGTGCCAGCTCAGCGGCGGCGGGCGGCTACACCTTC | CASSAAAGGYTF
TRBJ2-7 | NA | TRBV4-1 | NA | TGCGCCAGCAGCCAAGCCCAGGGGCCCACCTACGAGCAGTACTTC | CASSQAQGPTYEQYF
TRBJ1-1 | NA | TRBV7-2 | few | TGTGCCAGCAGCTTAAACGGTCCGGGGAACACTGAAGCTTTCTTT | CASSLNGPGNTEAFF
TRBJ2-7 | NA | TRBV7-2 | few | TGTGCCAGCAGCTTAGGGACGGAGAACTCCTACGAGCAGTACTTC | CASSLGTENSYEQYF
TRBJ2-3 | TRBD2 | TRBV10-3 | NA | TGTGCCATCAGTGAGTCGGTGACTAGCGGGAGTGGAGATACGCAGTATTTT | CAISESVTSGSGDTQYF
TRBJ2-7 | NA | TRBV11-1 | NA | TGTGCCAGCAGCTTGGACTCCTACGAGCAGTACTTC | CASSLDSYEQYF
TRBJ1-5 | NA | TRBV5-4 | NA | TGTGCCAGCAGCTTAGGCGGGATCAATCAGCCCCAGCATTTT | CASSLGGINQPQHF
TRBJ2-3 | TRBD2 | TRBV29-1 | once | TGCAGCGTACAGGGACTAGCGGGATCTGGTACGCAGTATTTT | CSVQGLAGSGTQYF
TRBJ2-6 | TRBD2 | TRBV5-1 | NA | TGCGCCAGCAGCTTGGACCTAGCGGGAGGGGCTGGGGCCAACGTCCTGACTTTC | CASSLDLAGGAGANVLTF